This is a list of T cell receptor beta chains from one sample in a study of shared clonotypes between healthy human individuals. TCRdb's copy holds only in-frame clones and misses some; the assay was immunoSEQ multiplex PCR. Among 2,100,000 or so clones listed, approximately 94% were seen once. Input material: naive CD4+ T cells sorted from blood. These receptor sequences come from a man younger than 35 in good health. Both conserved end residues are part of each CDR3. The D gene is left open where the match is weak.

d_call v_call cdr3_aa
NA TRBV7-8 CASSLDRSYEQYF
NA TRBV18 CASSPRLGSPLGEQYF
NA TRBV28 CASSLGGMRGDTQYF
NA TRBV4-3 CASSQAFTGAYEQYF
NA TRBV7-9 CASSFGQMNTEAFF
TRBD1 TRBV5-4 CASSLGQGNEKLFF
TRBD1 TRBV4-2 CASSQDRDRGRNQPQHF
TRBD2 TRBV19 CASSISSGTTGELFF
NA TRBV9 CASSVWGENTEAFF
TRBD1 TRBV7-2 CASKTQLGDRATEAFF
NA TRBV6-1 CASSDTAQIINYGYTF
NA TRBV5-4 CASSLFGASSYTF
NA TRBV7-2 CASSLRHSYEQYF
NA TRBV15 CATSRGGGKANSPLHF
NA TRBV6-6 CASSWTSFNEKLFF
NA TRBV20-1 CSAGASEKLFF
NA TRBV30 CAWSYGLNEKLFF
NA TRBV18 CASSPGLDSPLHF
NA TRBV6-5 CASSRDVADTQYF
NA TRBV7-9 CASSLVLGGQETQYF
TRBD1 TRBV6-6 CASSSGDRGENTEAFF
NA TRBV14 CASSQQVKNTEAFF
TRBD2 TRBV30 CAWSPSRTSSYQETQYF
NA TRBV6-1 CASSADGSIYGYTF
NA TRBV7-2 CASRAGNQETQYF
NA TRBV10-3 CAISQNMDTEAFF
NA TRBV6-6 CASSYSRGGKGYEQYF
NA TRBV6-1 CASSEQGGAYGYTF
TRBD1 TRBV4-3 CASSQDGQGGFGNTIYF
NA TRBV6-4 CASSDSGIDEQFF
NA TRBV4-3 CASSQDQVYGYTF
NA TRBV7-2 CASSLAGGGYTF
NA TRBV11-2 CASSPTGLRDNYGYTF
TRBD2 TRBV6-6 CASRLTSGEQYF
TRBD1 TRBV5-1 CASSYLGQGDSAEQYF
NA TRBV7-9 CASSLDGTSTNEKLFF
TRBD2 TRBV6-5 CASSYLGLDDYEQYF
TRBD1 TRBV5-4 CASSLDRGTGTEAFF
TRBD2 TRBV6-1 CASSEGGTSYNEQFF
TRBD2 TRBV30 CAWTYAGGRRETQYF
NA TRBV6-5 CASSSPVYGYTF
NA TRBV9 CASSVTSDHYGYTF
NA TRBV18 CASSRQSAEQYF